This T cell receptor beta chain was retrieved from a study of blood T cells in healthy people across ages. V lost 5 bases to trimming and J lost 1 base, with 11 bases between them. Germline V gene sequence: CDR1 SGHTA, CDR2 FQGNSA. The CDR3 has 14 amino acids. The second PCR ran roughly 6 to 12 cycles with a sample-barcoded 5' primer and J-beta primers. TCRdb ran MiXCR on the 5' RACE reads and lists one entry per CDR3 protein. The sample records some 940,000 distinct CDR3 sequences, 29% being singletons. In its sample, this clonotype was seen a few times. Its specificity is unknown. Study outcomes and limitations: Older individuals had lower TCR beta diversity per million T cells (the decline was roughly linear).

The data were also submitted as part of a second study, on T cells of mothers and their children.

The source is a woman in her forties in good health. The chain links TRBV7-2 to TRBJ1-1; D unresolved. The sample was blood. This CDR3 is CASSATHRNTEAFF. The CDR3 coding sequence is TGTGCCAGCAGCGCCACCCATAGGAACACTGAAGCTTTCTTT.